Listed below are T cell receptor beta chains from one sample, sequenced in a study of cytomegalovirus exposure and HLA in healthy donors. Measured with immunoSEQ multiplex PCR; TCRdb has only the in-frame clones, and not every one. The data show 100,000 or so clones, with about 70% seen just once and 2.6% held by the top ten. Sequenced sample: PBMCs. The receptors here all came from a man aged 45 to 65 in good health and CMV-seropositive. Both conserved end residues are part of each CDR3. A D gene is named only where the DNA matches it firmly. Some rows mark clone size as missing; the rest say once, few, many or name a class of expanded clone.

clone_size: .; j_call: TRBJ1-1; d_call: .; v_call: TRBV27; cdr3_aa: CASSLVREEAAFF; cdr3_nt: TGTGCCAGCAGTCTTGTCCGGGAGGAGGCCGCTTTCTTT
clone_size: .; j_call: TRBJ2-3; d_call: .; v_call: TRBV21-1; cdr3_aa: CASSKTLRSGASTDTQYF; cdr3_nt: TGTGCCAGCAGCAAAACTTTGAGGAGCGGGGCGAGCACAGATACGCAGTATTTT
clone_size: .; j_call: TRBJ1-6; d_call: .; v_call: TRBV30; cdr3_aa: CAWSVTARQKPNSPLHF; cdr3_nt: TGTGCCTGGAGTGTGACTGCCAGACAGAAGCCAAATTCACCCCTCCACTTT
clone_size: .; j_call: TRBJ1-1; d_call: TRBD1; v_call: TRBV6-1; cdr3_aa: CASSLNRGPNTEAFF; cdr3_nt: TGTGCCAGCAGTCTCAACAGGGGCCCGAACACTGAAGCTTTCTTT
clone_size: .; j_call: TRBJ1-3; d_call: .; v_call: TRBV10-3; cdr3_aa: CAISEVQGSRNTIYF; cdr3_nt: TGTGCCATCAGTGAGGTCCAGGGAAGTAGAAACACCATATATTTT
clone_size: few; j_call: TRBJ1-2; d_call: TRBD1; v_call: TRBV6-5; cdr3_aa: CASSEGQGGRGYTF; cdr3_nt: TGTGCCAGCAGCGAGGGACAGGGGGGCCGGGGCTACACCTTC
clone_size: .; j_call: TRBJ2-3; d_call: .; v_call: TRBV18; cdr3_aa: CASSPGRQSTDTQYF; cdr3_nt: TGTGCCAGCTCACCAGGGCGACAAAGCACAGATACGCAGTATTTT
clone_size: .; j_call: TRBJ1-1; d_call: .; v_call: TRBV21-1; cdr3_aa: CASSGDRATEAFF; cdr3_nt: TGTGCCAGCAGCGGGGACAGGGCAACTGAAGCTTTCTTT
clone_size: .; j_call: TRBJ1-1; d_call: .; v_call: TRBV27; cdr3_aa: CASRGQGRVYNTEAFF; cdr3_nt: TGTGCCAGCAGGGGGCAGGGGAGGGTCTACAACACTGAAGCTTTCTTT
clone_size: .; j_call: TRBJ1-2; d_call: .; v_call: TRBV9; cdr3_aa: CASKYRECSCYGYTF; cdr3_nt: TGTGCCAGCAAGTACAGGGAATGTAGTTGCTATGGCTACACCTTC